This TCR beta chain was obtained from a study of CD8+CD57+ T cells in acquired aplastic anemia. Looking at the study overall: Mean DNA quantity obtained from sorted CD4+ and CD8+ cells was about 3 ug.

The length of the CDR3 is 13 residues. V lost 10 bases and J lost 8; bases outside the gene matches: 6. The germline CDR1 and CDR2 sequences are MNHEY and SVGEGT. Genomic DNA, the template, was used for profiling of the TCR beta VDJ and CDR3. TCRdb passed the reads through MiXCR, listing each CDR3 protein once. This table has over 150,000 distinct CDR3 sequences, 40% to 50% appearing once. This clonotype was counted many times. Flow cytometry had shown expanded CD8+CD57+ cells in the patients chosen for sequencing. Severe acquired aplastic anemia was present in every patient. Prior therapy had not been administered to any patient at the time of blood sampling.

The chain joins TRBV6-2 or TRBV6-3 to TRBJ1-6; 9 bases align to TRBD1. The sequenced sample consisted of sorted CD4+, CD8+, or CD8+CD57+ T cells (not recorded which) from PBMCs. This receptor was obtained from a human donor with aplastic anemia. CDR3 sequence (DNA): TGTGCCAATTCGGACAGGGGTGATTCACCCCTCCACTTT. Its protein is CANSDRGDSPLHF.